These T cell receptor beta chains were read from a single sample in a study of T cells in Graves' hyperthyroidism and ophthalmopathy. TCRdb re-called the multiplex PCR reads with MiXCR, one entry per CDR3 protein. The table includes over 250,000 distinct CDR3 sequences, more than 15% detected once. Input material: blood. All receptors derive from a woman aged 60-75 years with Graves' ophthalmopathy. Each CDR3 is given with its conserved first and last residue.

TRBV7-9 | CASMGVGFEQFF
TRBV2 | CASSEAGELFF
TRBV29-1 | CSVEDARAFGEQYF
TRBV6-5 | CASSYVTLADSYNEQFF
TRBV28 | CASSLRQVATEAFF
TRBV20-1 | CSAKLDTPGELFF
TRBV5-1 | CASSLIPGQGRTGELFF
TRBV20-1 | CSASNPAGATDTQYF
TRBV11-2 | CASSSTGSLEAFF
TRBV6-1 | CASSPDRGSEYEQYF
TRBV12-3/TRBV12-4 | CASSKTVTYEQYF
TRBV27 | CASSLGTGGSGGYTF
TRBV7-9 | CASSLGQGDFGAFF
TRBV19 | CASSTTGTANEQFF
TRBV10-3 | CAISRTGFDTGELFF
TRBV7-2 | CASSPGRQGSRFF
TRBV11-2 | CASSLEGRQGNYGYTF
TRBV7-9 | CANSSTGVPYYEQYF
TRBV5-8 | CASSLPLGVRPALRLAGDGDTQYF
TRBV27 | CASSSTGDAPLHF
TRBV28 | CASSRPGVSSYNEQFF
TRBV5-1 | CASSLYRGRTGETQYF
TRBV3-1 | CASSQDQSFTAFQETQYF
TRBV7-2 | CASSQASRQALYDYTF
TRBV6-2/TRBV6-3 | CASSTGQFSNQPQHF